The entry below gives a single TCR beta chain sequence along with its context. Its antigen is as yet unknown. Per germline, CDR1 SGHRS and CDR2 YFSETQ. This CDR3 contains 14 residues. V dropped 0 bases and J dropped 0 bases, with 5 bases sitting between them. The source of the sample is a study of cytomegalovirus exposure and HLA in healthy donors. About the study: Clustering assigned around 77% of the approximately 400 genotyped donors to the Caucasian-associated ancestry cluster. Broader study findings: Reported performance of the classifier showed diagnosis of cytomegalovirus status with high specificity and sensitivity.

PCR amplification relied on 60 Vbeta primers (plus 13 Jbeta primers). Profiling relied on immunoSEQ multiplex PCR, and the TCRdb table lists in-frame clones only, not all of them. Here the sample spans some 200,000 clones, roughly 80% being singletons. The V and J genes are TRBV5-1 and TRBJ2-3, with D hard to call. What was sequenced was PBMCs. This TCR was recovered from a man between 50 and 59 years old in good health and CMV-seronegative. CDR3 residues: CASSLAGSTDTQYF. The CDR3 coding sequence is TGCGCCAGCAGCTTGGCAGGCAGCACAGATACGCAGTATTTT.